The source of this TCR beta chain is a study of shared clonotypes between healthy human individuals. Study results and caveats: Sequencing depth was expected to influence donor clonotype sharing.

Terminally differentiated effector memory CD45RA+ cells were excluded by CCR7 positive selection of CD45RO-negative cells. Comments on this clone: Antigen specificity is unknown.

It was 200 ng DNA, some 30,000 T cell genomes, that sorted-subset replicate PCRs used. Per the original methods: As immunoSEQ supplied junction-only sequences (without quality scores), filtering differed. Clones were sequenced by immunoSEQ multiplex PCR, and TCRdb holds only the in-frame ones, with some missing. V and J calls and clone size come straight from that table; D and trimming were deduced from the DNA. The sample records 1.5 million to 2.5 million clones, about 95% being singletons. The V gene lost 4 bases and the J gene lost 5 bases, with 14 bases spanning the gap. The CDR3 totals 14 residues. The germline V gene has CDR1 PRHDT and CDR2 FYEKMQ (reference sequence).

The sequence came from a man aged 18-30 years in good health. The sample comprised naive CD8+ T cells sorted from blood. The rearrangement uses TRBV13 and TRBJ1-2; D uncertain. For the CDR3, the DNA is TGTGCCAGCAGCTACCTAGATAGGAGTTATGGCTACACCTTC. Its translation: CASSYLDRSYGYTF. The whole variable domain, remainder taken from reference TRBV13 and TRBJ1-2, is AAGVIQSPRHLIKEKRETATLKCYPIPRHDTVYWYQQGPGQDPQFLISFYEKMQSDKGSIPDRFSAQQFSDYHSELNMSSLELGDSALYFCASSYLDRSYGYTFGSGTRLTVV.